The sequence of this T cell receptor (beta chain) was determined in a study of identical twins. General study points: Insertions ran lower in abundant cord blood beta clonotypes, though not in memory repertoires.

No donor was unhealthy or non-Caucasian. The CDR3 spans 14 residues. V was cut by 5 bases and J by 0 bases, with 8 bases left in between. Germline V gene lookup returns CDR1 DFQATT and CDR2 SNEGSKA (reference sequence). Template switching, a step in the protocol, added a universal primer site, and cDNA carried unique molecular identifiers. MiXCR, run by TCRdb on the 5' RACE reads, gives a single entry per CDR3 protein. The top ten hold roughly 1.6% of the sample, which has 700,000 to 950,000 distinct CDR3 sequences, 12% seen once. This clonotype was observed a few times. Its antigen remains unidentified. These data also featured in a second study, about yellow fever vaccine responses in identical twins. Per that paper: Twins reportedly mounted vaccine T cell responses that seemed partly convergent, partly personalized.

The rearrangement joins TRBV20-1 to TRBJ2-6; D is unclear. This TCR derives from a woman between 18 and 29 years old in good health. Sequencing used PBMCs. CDR3 residues: CSAARVSGANVLTF. The CDR3 region has the DNA TGCAGTGCTGCTCGGGTCTCTGGGGCCAACGTCCTGACTTTC.